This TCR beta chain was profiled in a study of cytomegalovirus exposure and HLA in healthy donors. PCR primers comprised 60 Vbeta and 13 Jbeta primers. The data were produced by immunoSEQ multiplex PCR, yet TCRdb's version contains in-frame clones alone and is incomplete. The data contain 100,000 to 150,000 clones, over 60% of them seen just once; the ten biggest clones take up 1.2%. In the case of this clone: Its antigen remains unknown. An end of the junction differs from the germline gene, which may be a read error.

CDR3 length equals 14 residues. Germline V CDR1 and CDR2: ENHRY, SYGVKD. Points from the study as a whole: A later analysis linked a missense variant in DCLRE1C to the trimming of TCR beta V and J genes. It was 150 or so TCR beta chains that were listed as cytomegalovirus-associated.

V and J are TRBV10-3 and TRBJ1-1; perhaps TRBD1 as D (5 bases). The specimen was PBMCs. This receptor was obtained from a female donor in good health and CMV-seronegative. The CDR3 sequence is CAISEGAGNAEAFF. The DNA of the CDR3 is TGTGCCATCAGTGAGGGGGCAGGGAACGCTGAAGCTTTCTTT.